This TCR beta chain appears in the sequencing data of a study of molecular identifiers for immune sequencing clone quantification. Trimming pared 6 bases from V and 5 bases from J, leaving 10 bases between. Germline lookup yields CDR1 PRHDT and CDR2 FYEKMQ (reference sequence). This CDR3 is 13 amino acids long. TCRdb used MiXCR to reprocess the PCR reads, holding one entry per CDR3 protein. The sample lists 7,500 to 10,000 distinct CDR3 sequences, 15% to 20% occurring once. The table lists this clonotype with many counts. Sequencing was carried out using naive CD8+ T cells from blood, with Jurkat cell RNA spiked in. Subset denoted: FACS-sorted CD8+CD4-CCR7+CD45RA+ naive T cells. The clonotype was recovered from a human donor in good health. Some libraries in this study had Jurkat cell RNA spiked in. The V and J genes are TRBV13 and TRBJ2-2, with no clear D. CDR3 bases: TGTGCCAGCAGTGAAGGGCATACCGGGGAGCTGTTTTTT. Its protein is CASSEGHTGELFF.